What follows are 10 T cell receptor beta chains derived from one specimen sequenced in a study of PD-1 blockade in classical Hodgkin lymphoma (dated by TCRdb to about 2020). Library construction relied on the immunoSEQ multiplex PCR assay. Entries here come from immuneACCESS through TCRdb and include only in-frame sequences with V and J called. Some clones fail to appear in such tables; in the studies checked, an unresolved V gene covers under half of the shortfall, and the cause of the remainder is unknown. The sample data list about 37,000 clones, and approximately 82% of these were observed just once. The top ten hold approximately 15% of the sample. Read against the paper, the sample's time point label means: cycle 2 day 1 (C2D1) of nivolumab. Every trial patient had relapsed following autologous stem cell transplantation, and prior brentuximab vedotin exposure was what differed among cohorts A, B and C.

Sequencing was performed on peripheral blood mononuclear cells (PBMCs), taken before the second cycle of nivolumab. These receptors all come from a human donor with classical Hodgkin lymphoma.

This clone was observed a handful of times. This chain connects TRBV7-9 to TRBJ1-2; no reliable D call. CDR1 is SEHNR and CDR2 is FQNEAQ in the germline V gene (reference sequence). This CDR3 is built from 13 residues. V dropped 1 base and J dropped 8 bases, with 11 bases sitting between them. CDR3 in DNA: TGTGCCAGCAGCTTAGTAGGGTTCGGGGGCTACACCTTC. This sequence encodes CASSLVGFGGYTF.

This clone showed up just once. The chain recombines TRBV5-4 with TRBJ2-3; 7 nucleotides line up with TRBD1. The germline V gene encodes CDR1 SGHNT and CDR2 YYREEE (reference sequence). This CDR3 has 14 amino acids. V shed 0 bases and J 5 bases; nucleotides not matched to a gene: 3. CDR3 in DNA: TGTGCCAGCAGCTTGGAAGGGGGCCAAGATACGCAGTATTTT. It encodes CASSLEGGQDTQYF.

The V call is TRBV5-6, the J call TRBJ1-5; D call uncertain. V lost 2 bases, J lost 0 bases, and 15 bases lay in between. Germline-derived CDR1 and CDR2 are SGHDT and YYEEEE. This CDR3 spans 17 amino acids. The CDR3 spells CASSFFFGGISNQPQHF. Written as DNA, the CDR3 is TGTGCCAGCAGCTTTTTTTTCGGAGGGATTAGCAATCAGCCCCAGCATTTT.

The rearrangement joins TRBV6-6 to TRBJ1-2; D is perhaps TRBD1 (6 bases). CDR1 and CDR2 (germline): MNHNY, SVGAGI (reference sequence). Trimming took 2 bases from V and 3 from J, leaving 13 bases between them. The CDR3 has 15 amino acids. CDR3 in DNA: TGTGCCAGCAGTTACCCTCGCCGACAGGACTATGGCTACACCTTC. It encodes CASSYPRRQDYGYTF.

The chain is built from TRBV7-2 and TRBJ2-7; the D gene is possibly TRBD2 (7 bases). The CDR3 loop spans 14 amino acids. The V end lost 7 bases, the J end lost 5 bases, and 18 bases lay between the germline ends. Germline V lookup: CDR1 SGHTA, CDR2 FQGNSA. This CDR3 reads CASIPWGGGDEQYF. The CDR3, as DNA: TGTGCCAGCATCCCCTGGGGAGGGGGGGACGAGCAGTACTTC.

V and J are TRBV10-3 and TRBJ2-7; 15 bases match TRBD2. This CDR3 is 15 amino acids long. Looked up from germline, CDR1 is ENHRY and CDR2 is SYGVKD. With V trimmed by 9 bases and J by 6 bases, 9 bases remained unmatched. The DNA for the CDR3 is TGTGCCATACTACGGACTAGCGGGGGGGCCAGCGAGCAGTACTTC. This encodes CAILRTSGGASEQYF.

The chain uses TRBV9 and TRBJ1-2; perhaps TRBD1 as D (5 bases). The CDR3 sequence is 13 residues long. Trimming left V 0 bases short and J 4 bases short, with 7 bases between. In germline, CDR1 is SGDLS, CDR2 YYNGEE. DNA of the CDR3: TGTGCCAGCAGCGTAGCTAGGGGCTATGGCTACACCTTC. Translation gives CASSVARGYGYTF.

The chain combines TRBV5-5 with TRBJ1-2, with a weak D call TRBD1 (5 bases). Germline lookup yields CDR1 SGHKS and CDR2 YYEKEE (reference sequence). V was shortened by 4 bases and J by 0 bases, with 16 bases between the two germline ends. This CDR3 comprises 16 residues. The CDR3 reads CASSLRGTVTNYGYTF. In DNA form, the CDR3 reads TGTGCCAGCAGCCTTAGGGGTACAGTTACTAACTATGGCTACACCTTC.

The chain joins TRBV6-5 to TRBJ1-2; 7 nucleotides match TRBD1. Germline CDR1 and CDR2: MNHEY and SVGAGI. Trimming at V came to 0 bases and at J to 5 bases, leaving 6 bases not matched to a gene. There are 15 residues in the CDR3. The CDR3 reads CASSYSSTGRYGYTF. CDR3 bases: TGTGCCAGCAGTTACTCTTCGACAGGGAGGTATGGCTACACCTTC.

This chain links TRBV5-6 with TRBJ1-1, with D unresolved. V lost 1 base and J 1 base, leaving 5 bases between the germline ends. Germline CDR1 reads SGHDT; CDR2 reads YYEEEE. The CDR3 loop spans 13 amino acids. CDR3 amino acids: CASSLNWNTEAFF. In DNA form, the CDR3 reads TGTGCCAGCAGCTTGAACTGGAACACTGAAGCTTTCTTT.